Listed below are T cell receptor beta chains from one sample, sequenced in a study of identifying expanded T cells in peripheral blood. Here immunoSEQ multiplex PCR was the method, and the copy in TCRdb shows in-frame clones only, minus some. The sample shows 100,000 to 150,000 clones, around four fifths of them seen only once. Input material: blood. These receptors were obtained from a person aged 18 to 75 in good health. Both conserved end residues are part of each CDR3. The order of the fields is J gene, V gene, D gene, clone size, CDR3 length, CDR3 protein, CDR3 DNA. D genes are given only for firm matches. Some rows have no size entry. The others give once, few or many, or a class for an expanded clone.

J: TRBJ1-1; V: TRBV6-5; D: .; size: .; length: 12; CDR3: CASSYRGAEAFF; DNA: TGTGCCAGCAGTTACCGGGGCGCTGAAGCTTTCTTT
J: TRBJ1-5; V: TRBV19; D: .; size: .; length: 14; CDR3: CASKAAFSNQPQHF; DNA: TGTGCCAGTAAGGCGGCATTTAGCAATCAGCCCCAGCATTTT
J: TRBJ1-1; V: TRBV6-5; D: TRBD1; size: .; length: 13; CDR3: CASSLTGGTEAFF; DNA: TGTGCCAGCAGTTTAACAGGGGGCACTGAAGCTTTCTTT
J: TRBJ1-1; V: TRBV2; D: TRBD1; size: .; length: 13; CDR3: CASSDRGGTEAFF; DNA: TGTGCCAGCAGTGACAGGGGGGGAACTGAAGCTTTCTTT
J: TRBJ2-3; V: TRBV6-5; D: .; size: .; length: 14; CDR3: CASSYRGWKDTQYF; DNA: TGTGCCAGCAGTTACAGGGGGTGGAAGGATACGCAGTATTTT
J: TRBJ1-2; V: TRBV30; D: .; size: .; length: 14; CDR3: CAWSVHLRVYGYTF; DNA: TGTGCCTGGAGTGTACATCTCCGAGTCTATGGCTACACCTTC
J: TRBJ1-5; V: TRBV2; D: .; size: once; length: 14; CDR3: CASRGDLDFKPQHF; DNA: TGTGCCAGCAGGGGGGATTTGGATTTCAAGCCCCAGCATTTT
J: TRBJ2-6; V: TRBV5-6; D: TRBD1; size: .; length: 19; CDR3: CASSSPPGQGAPGANVLTF; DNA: TGTGCCAGCAGTTCACCGCCGGGACAGGGGGCGCCTGGGGCCAACGTCCTGACTTTC
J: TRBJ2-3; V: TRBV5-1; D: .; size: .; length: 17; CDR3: CASSLEAGGDVADTQYF; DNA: TGCGCCAGCAGCTTGGAGGCAGGGGGGGACGTGGCAGATACGCAGTATTTT
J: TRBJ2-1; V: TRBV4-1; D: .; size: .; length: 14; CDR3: CASSRGTAVSQQFF; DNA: TGCGCCAGCAGCCGCGGGACAGCTGTTAGTCAGCAGTTCTTC
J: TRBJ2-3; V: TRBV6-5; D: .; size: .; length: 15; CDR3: CASSYQGPGVDTQYF; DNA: TGTGCCAGCAGTTACCAGGGTCCGGGCGTGGATACGCAGTATTTT
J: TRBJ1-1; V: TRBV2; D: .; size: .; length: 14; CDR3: CASSEAPDRQEAFF; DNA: TGTGCCAGCAGTGAAGCCCCCGACAGGCAAGAAGCTTTCTTT
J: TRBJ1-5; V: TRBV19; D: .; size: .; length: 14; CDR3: CASNYRDSNQPQHF; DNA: TGTGCCAGTAATTACCGGGACAGCAATCAGCCCCAGCATTTT
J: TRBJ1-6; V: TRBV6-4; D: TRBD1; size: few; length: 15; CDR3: CASRDTDRGNSPLHF; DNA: TGTGCCAGCAGAGACACAGACAGGGGTAATTCACCCCTCCACTTT